A single TCR beta chain is shown here with its context. Its antigen is as yet unknown. TCRdb called the 5' RACE reads again in MiXCR, with one record for every CDR3 protein. Of fewer than 450,000 distinct CDR3 sequences in the sample, around 30% were seen once. Germline V lookup: CDR1 MNHNY, CDR2 SVGAGI (reference sequence). The CDR3 length is 15 residues. The ends lost 7 bases at V and 5 bases at J; junction bases unmatched: 8. These data originate in a study of identical twins' blood T cells. Three pairs of healthy female monozygous twins were the donors. Regarding the study as a whole: Shared CDR3 clonotype counts tracked mainly the product of cloneset sizes. Each donor's most abundant TCRbeta clonotypes shared more CDR3 sequences with her twin than unrelated donors. Shared environment remains a possible cause of twin similarity.

The genes are TRBV6-6 and TRBJ1-4; the match to TRBD1 covers 9 bases. The source material was PBMCs. The receptor comes from a woman aged 18-49 years in good health. The CDR3 protein is CASTQPDRGNEKLFF. CDR3 DNA sequence: TGTGCCAGCACCCAACCGGACAGGGGAAATGAAAAACTGTTTTTT.